This T cell receptor (beta chain) was identified during a study of T cell changes during pregnancy in multiple sclerosis. CDR3 size: 16 residues. V lost 6 bases, J lost 3 bases, and 10 bases stayed unmatched. CDR1 SEHNR and CDR2 FQNEAQ come from the germline V gene (reference sequence). TCRdb's table, derived via immunoSEQ multiplex PCR, lists solely in-frame clones and lacks some. Of 85,000 to 90,000 clones listed, around 94% were seen once; the top ten hold over 1.5%. This clonotype was sampled from a female donor in good health, enrolled as a control in a pregnancy study. The specimen comprised peripheral blood, sampled after pregnancy. V is TRBV7-9 and J is TRBJ2-5; 10 nucleotides agree with TRBD2. The DNA for the CDR3 is TGTGCCAGCAGTCAAGACAGCGGGAGGGCCGAAGAGACCCAGTACTTC. Protein: CASSQDSGRAEETQYF.